This T cell receptor (beta chain) was sequenced in a study of shared clonotypes between healthy human individuals. Study as a whole: Aged between 18 and 49, the donors were a couple of women and a few men. Whole-study results and caveats: Among four donors, about 5% of naive CD4 clonotypes were found in common.

Losses at the gene ends were 8 bases for V and 2 bases for J; bases not matched to a gene: 6. The germline V gene has CDR1 LNHDA and CDR2 SQIVND (reference sequence). The CDR3 loop spans 13 amino acids. Naive-designated CD8 cells lacked CD45RO, were positively enriched for CCR7, and omitted terminally differentiated effector memory CD45RA+ cells. Caucasian adults residing in Nashville, Tennessee made up all the donors. In replicate PCRs of sorted subsets, around 0.2 ug DNA, some 28,000 T cell genomes, was used. Sequencing used immunoSEQ multiplex PCR; TCRdb keeps in-frame clones, though not all of them. The data hold some 2 million clones, with approximately 94% observed a single time. Comments on this clone: Its antigen remains unidentified. The same CDR3 can be traced to other DNA sequences in this sample.

This clonotype was obtained from a man aged 18-30 years in good health. The sequenced sample was naive CD8+ T cells sorted from blood. V and J are TRBV19 and TRBJ2-7; 7 bases align to TRBD2. The CDR3: CASGPGGAYEQYF. CDR3 bases: TGTGCCAGTGGTCCGGGGGGAGCCTACGAGCAGTACTTC. Variable domain in full (rest from reference TRBV19 and TRBJ2-7): DGGITQSPKYLFRKEGQNVTLSCEQNLNHDAMYWYRQDPGQGLRLIYYSQIVNDFQKGDIAEGYSVSREKKESFPLTVTSAQKNPTAFYLCASGPGGAYEQYFGPGTRLTVT.